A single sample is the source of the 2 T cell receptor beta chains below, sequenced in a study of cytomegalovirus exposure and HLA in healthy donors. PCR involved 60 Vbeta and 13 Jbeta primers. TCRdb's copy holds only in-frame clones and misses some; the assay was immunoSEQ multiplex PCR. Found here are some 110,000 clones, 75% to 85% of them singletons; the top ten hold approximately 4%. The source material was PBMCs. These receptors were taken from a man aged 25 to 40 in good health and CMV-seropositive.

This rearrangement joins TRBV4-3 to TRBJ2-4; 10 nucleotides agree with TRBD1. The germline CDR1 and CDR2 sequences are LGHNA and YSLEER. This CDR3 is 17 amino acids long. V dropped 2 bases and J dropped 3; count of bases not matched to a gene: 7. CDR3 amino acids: CASSQSGTGVVKNIQYF. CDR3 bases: TGCGCCAGCAGCCAATCCGGGACAGGGGTGGTCAAAAACATTCAGTACTTC.

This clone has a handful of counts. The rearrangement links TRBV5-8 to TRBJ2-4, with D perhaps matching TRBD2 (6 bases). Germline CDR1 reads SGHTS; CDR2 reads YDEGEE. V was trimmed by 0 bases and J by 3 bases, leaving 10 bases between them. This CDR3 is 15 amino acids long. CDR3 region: CASSLGAGSKNIQYF. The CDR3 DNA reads TGTGCCAGCAGCTTGGGTGCGGGAAGCAAAAACATTCAGTACTTC. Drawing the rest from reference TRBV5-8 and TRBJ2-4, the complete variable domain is EAGVTQSPTHLIKTRGQQATLRCSPISGHTSVYWYQQALGLGLQFLLWYDEGEERNRGNFPPRFSGRQFPNYSSELNVNALELEDSALYLCASSLGAGSKNIQYFGAGTRLSVL.